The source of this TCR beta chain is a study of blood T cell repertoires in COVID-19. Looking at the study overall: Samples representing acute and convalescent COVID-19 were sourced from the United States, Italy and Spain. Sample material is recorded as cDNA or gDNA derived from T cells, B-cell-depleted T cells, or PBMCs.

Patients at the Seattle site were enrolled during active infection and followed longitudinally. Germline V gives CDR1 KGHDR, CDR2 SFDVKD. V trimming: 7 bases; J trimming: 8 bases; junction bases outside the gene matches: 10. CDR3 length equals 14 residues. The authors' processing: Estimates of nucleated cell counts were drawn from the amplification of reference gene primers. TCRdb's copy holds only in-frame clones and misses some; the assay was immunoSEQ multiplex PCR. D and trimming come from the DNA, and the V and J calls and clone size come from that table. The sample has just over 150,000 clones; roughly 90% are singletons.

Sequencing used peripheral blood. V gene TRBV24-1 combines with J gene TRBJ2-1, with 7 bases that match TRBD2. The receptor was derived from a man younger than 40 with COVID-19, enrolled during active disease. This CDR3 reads CATRASGGGYEQFF. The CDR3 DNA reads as TGTGCCACCAGGGCGTCGGGAGGAGGGTATGAGCAGTTCTTC.